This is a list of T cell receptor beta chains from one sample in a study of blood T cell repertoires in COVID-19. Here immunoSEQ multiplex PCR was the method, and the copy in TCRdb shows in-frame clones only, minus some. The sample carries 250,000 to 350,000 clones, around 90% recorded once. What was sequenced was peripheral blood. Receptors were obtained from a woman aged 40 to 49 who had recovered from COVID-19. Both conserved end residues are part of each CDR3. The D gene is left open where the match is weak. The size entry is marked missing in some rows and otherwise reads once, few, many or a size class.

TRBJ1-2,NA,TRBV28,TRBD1,TGTGCCAGCAGTTCACCGGACAGGGCTCTCCCTAACTATGGCTACACCTTC,CASSSPDRALPNYGYTF
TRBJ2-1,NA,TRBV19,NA,TGTGCCAGTAGTTCTCGGGGGAGAGTAAATGAGCAGTTCTTC,CASSSRGRVNEQFF
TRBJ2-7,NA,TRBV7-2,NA,TGTGCCAGCAGCTTAGGGCTCGAACCCCACGAGCAGTACTTC,CASSLGLEPHEQYF
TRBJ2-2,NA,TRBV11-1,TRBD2,TGTGCCAGCAGCTTAGAAAGCGGGAGGAGCGGGGAGCTGTTTTTT,CASSLESGRSGELFF
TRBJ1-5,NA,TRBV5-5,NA,TGTGCCAGCAGCTTGGACCGAGCGGGGGCCAGGAATCAGCCCCAGCATTTT,CASSLDRAGARNQPQHF
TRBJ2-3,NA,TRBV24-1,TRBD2,TGTGCCACCTCTAGCGGTTCAGATACGCAGTATTTT,CATSSGSDTQYF
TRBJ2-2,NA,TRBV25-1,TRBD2,TGTGCCAGCAGTGTCACTAGCGGGACCGGGGAGCTGTTTTTT,CASSVTSGTGELFF
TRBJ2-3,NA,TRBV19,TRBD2,TGTGCCAGTTCGCCGGGACTAGCGGCAGATACGCAGTATTTT,CASSPGLAADTQYF
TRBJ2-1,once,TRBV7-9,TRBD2,TGTGCCAGCAGCCGAACTAGCGATGAGCAGTTCTTC,CASSRTSDEQFF
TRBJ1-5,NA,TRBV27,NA,TGTGCCAGCCAGCAGGCCGCACATCAGCCCCAGCATTTT,CASQQAAHQPQHF
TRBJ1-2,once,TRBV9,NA,TGTGCCAGCAGCTCTTCAACAGGGTTGAGCTACACCTTC,CASSSSTGLSYTF
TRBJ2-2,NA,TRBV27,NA,TGTGCCAGCAGGTTCCCTCCCCTCGGGGAGCTGTTTTTT,CASRFPPLGELFF
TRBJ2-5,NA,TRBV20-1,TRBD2,TGCAGTGCCTACCGGGGGGGGACCCAGTACTTC,CSAYRGGTQYF
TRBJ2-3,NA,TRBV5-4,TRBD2,TGTGCCAGCAGCGCCCGACTAGCGGGAGAAACAGATACGCAGTATTTT,CASSARLAGETDTQYF
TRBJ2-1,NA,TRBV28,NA,TGTGCCAGCAGTTCGTACGCCCAGGGTATCGTAAATGAGCAGTTCTTC,CASSSYAQGIVNEQFF
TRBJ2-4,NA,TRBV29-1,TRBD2,TGCAGCGTTAATGGACTAGCGGGATTAGCCAAAAACATTCAGTACTTC,CSVNGLAGLAKNIQYF
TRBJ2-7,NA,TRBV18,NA,TGTGCCAGCTCCCCCGGGGAATACGCGTCCTACGAGCAGTACTTC,CASSPGEYASYEQYF
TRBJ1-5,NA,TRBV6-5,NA,TGTGCCAGCCGGACAGCTTCATATAGCAATCAGCCCCAGCATTTT,CASRTASYSNQPQHF
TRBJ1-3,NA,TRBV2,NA,TGTGCCAGCAGTGAAGTCCCCACCGAGGGTTGGAACACCATATATTTT,CASSEVPTEGWNTIYF
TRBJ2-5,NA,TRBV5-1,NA,TGCGCCAGCAGCCCCGGACTGAGATGGTCGGGCCCTCAAGAGACCCAGTACTTC,CASSPGLRWSGPQETQYF
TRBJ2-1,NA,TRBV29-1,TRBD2,TGCAGCGTTGCAATGGCGGGAGGGAGCTCCTACAATGAGCAGTTCTTC,CSVAMAGGSSYNEQFF
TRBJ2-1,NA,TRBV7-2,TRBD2,TGTGCCAGCAGCACGCTGACTAGCGGGAGAGGTGGGCAGTTCTTC,CASSTLTSGRGGQFF
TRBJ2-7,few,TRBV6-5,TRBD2,TGTGCCAGCAGCCTAGGACTAGCGGGAGCCTACGAGCAGTACTTC,CASSLGLAGAYEQYF
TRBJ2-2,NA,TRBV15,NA,TGTGCCACCAGCAGGATAGTCACCGGGGAGCTGTTTTTT,CATSRIVTGELFF
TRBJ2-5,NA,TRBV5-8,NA,TGTGCCAGCAGCCCAGCCCTGGGGCAGGGCTTAGCGACCCAGTACTTC,CASSPALGQGLATQYF
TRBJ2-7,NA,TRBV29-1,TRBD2,TGCAGCGTTGCCGCTAGCGGAGACCCCTACGAGCAGTACTTC,CSVAASGDPYEQYF
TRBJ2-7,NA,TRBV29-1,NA,TGCAGCGTTGAAGTGGGCCACTACGAGCAGTACTTC,CSVEVGHYEQYF
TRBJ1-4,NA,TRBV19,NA,TGTGCCAGTAGTGTTGGGGCAACAGGGTCTCTGTTTTTT,CASSVGATGSLFF
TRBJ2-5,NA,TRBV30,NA,TGTGCCTGGAGCGAACTGGGGGCGGCAGAGGGGACCCAGTACTTC,CAWSELGAAEGTQYF
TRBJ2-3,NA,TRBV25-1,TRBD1,TGTGCCAGCAGTGAATATCGGGACAGGGAGGCAGATACGCAGTATTTT,CASSEYRDREADTQYF
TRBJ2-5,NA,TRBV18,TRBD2,TGTGCCAGCTCACCTCGCCTAGCGGAGGAGACCCAGTACTTC,CASSPRLAEETQYF
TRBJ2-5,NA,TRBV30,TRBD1,TGTGCCTGGAGTCAAGGGGGCGGGGAGACCCAGTACTTC,CAWSQGGGETQYF
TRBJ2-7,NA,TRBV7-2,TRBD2,TGTGCCAGCAGCTTAGGACTAGCGGGAGTTCACGAGCAGTACTTC,CASSLGLAGVHEQYF
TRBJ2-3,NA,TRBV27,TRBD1,TGTGCCAGCAGTGCGGGACAGGGCGGCGCAGATACGCAGTATTTT,CASSAGQGGADTQYF
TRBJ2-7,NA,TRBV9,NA,TGTGCCAGCAGCGTAGAACAGGGTAATCACGAGCAGTACTTC,CASSVEQGNHEQYF
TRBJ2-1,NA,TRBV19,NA,TGTGCCAGTAGCGTAGGACACTACAATGAGCAGTTCTTC,CASSVGHYNEQFF
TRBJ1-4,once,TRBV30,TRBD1,TGTGCCTGGAGTGTAAATCCACAGGGGGTTAATGAAAAACTGTTTTTT,CAWSVNPQGVNEKLFF
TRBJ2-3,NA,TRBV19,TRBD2,TGTGCCAGTAGTAGTCCGGGGGGTTGGACAGATACGCAGTATTTT,CASSSPGGWTDTQYF
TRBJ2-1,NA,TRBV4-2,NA,TGTGCCAGCAGCCTCCAGCGGATGAGCTCCTACAATGAGCAGTTCTTC,CASSLQRMSSYNEQFF
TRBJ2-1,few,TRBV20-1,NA,TGCAGTGCTAGGGGCGGGGATGAGCAGTTCTTC,CSARGGDEQFF
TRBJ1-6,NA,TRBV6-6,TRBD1,TGTGCCAGCAACCCGACAGGGCCGTATAATTCACCCCTCCACTTT,CASNPTGPYNSPLHF
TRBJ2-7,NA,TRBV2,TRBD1,TGTGCCAGCAGTTCGCCCGGGACAGGGGATTACGAGCAGTACTTC,CASSSPGTGDYEQYF
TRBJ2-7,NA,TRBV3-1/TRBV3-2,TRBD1,TGTGCCAGCAGCGACGGACAGGGAAGGGACGGGGGGTACTTC,CASSDGQGRDGGYF
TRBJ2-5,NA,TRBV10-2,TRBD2,TGCGCCAGCAGTGGGGCTAGCGGAAACCAAGAGACCCAGTACTTC,CASSGASGNQETQYF
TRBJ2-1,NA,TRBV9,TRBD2,TGTGCCAGCAGCCTTACTCAGGGACTAGCGATGGGCAATGAGCAGTTCTTC,CASSLTQGLAMGNEQFF
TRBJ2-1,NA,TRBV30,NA,TGTGCCTGGAGTGCTCGCCGGAGTGAGCAGTTCTTC,CAWSARRSEQFF
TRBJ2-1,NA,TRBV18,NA,TGTGCCAGCTTATACGACAGGAACAATGAGCAGTTCTTC,CASLYDRNNEQFF
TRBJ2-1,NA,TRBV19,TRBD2,TGTGCCAGTAGTATGACAGCGGGGTACTCCTACAATGAGCAGTTCTTC,CASSMTAGYSYNEQFF
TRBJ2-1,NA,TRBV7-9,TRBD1,TGTGCCAGCACCCCATGGACAGGGAAATCCAATGAGCAGTTCTTC,CASTPWTGKSNEQFF
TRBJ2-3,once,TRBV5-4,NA,TGTGCCAGCAGCTTAGACGGGATCTCCGGGGATACGCAGTATTTT,CASSLDGISGDTQYF
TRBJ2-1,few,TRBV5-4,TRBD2,TGTGCCAGCAGCTTAGGACTAGCGGACCAATACAATGAGCAGTTCTTC,CASSLGLADQYNEQFF
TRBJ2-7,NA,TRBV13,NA,TGTGCCAGCAGCTCGCGACGGGGGACTGTGGACGAGCAGTACTTC,CASSSRRGTVDEQYF
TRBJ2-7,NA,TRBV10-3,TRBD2,TGTGCCATCAGTGCAGCTAGCGGAGGGGAGTACGAGCAGTACTTC,CAISAASGGEYEQYF
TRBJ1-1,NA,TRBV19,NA,TGTGCCAGTAGTATGGTGGCGGGAACCACTGAAGCTTTCTTT,CASSMVAGTTEAFF
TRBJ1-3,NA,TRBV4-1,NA,TGCGCCAGCAGCTCCTACCCCCCGGGTATCTCTGGAAACACCATATATTTT,CASSSYPPGISGNTIYF
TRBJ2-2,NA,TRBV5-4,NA,TGTGCCAGCAGTCTTAACACCGGGGAGCTGTTTTTT,CASSLNTGELFF
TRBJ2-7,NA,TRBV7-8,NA,TGTGCCAGCAGCTTAGCGTATGCGGGGCAGTACTTC,CASSLAYAGQYF
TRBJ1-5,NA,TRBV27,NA,TGTGCCAGCAGCCCGCGGTTAGGTGGAGCAAATAGCAATCAGCCCCAGCATTTT,CASSPRLGGANSNQPQHF